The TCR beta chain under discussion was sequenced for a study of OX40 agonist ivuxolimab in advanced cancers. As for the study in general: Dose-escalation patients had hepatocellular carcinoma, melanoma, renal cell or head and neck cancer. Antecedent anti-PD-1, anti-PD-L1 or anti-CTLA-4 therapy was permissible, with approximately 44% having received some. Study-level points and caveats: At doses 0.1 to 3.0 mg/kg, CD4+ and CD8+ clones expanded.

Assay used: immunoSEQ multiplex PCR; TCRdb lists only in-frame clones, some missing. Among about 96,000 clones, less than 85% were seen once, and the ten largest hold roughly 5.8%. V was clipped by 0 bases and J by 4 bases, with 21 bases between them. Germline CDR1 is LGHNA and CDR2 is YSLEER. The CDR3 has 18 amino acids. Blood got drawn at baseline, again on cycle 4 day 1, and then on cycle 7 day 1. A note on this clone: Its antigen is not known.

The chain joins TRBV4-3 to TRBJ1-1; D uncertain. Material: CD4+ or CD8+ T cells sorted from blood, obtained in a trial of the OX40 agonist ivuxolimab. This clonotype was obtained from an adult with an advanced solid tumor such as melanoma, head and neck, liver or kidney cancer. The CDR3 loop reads CASSQDRTGPHGSTEAFF. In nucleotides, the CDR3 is TGCGCCAGCAGCCAAGATAGAACCGGCCCCCACGGCTCCACTGAAGCTTTCTTT.